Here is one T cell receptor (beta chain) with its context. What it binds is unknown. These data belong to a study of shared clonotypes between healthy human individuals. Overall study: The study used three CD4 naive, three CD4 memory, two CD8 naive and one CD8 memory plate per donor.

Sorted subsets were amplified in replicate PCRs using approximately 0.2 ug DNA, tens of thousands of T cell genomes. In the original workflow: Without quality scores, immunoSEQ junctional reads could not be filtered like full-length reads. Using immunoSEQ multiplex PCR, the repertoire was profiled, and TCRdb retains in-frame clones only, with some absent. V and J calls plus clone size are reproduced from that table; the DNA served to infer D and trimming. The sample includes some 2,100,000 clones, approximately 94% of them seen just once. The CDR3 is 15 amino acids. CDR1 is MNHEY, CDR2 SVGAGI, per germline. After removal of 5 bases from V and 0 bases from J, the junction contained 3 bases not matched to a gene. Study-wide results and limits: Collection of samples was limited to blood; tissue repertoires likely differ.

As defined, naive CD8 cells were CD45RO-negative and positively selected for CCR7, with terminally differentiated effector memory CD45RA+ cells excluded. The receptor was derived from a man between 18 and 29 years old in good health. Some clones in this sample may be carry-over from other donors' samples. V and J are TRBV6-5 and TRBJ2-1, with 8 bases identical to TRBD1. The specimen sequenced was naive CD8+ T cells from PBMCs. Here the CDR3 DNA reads TGTGCCAGCAGTCAGACAGGGGCCTCCTACAATGAGCAGTTCTTC. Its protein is CASSQTGASYNEQFF.